This record covers a single TCR beta chain. The assay was immunoSEQ multiplex PCR, and TCRdb's table has in-frame clones only and misses some. Among 200,000 to 250,000 clones, just over 85% were seen once, and the ten largest hold 2% to 2.5%. This sample is part of a study of blood T cell repertoires in COVID-19. The V gene's germline CDR1 is SQVTM and CDR2 ANQGSEA. This CDR3 has 13 amino acids. J gave up 1 base and V 5 bases, and 3 bases lay outside the gene matches. Material for sequencing was peripheral blood. The rearrangement links TRBV29-1 to TRBJ2-3; TRBD2 matches 7 bases. The TCR was taken from a man between 25 and 39 years old who had recovered from COVID-19. Here the CDR3 DNA reads TGCAGCGTTCCGGCGGGGGGCACAGATACGCAGTATTTT. Protein: CSVPAGGTDTQYF.